Below are 27 T cell receptor beta chains sequenced from a single sample in a study of T cells in Graves' hyperthyroidism and ophthalmopathy. TCR beta CDR3 regions were amplified from RNA. The HTBI primer set drove a first-round RT-PCR of the TCR CDR3. TCRdb itself ran the multiplex PCR reads through MiXCR, one entry per CDR3 protein. The table has approximately 95,000 distinct CDR3 sequences, roughly 39% seen once; the top ten hold roughly 10%. Sequencing was performed on peripheral blood or thyroid tissue (not recorded which). The origin of the receptors is a woman under 40 with Graves' hyperthyroidism.

This clonotype showed up many times. The CDR3 coding sequence is TGTGCCAGCAGTGAAGGGGCAGGATTCGATCAGCCCCAGCATTTT. Its protein is CASSEGAGFDQPQHF. The chain has TRBV6-1 and TRBJ1-5, with no clear D. The CDR3 is made up of 15 amino acids. The germline CDR1 and CDR2 sequences are MNHNS and SASEGT. Deletions cut 1 base from V and 5 bases from J, with 12 bases between.

In this sample, this clonotype turned up many times. The V call is TRBV7-9, the J call TRBJ2-7; D is possibly TRBD2 (5 bases). CDR1 SEHNR and CDR2 FQNEAQ come from the germline V gene (reference sequence). The CDR3 runs 13 residues. V was cut by 4 bases and J by 3 bases, with 10 bases left in between. CDR3 loop: CASSSLVYYEQYF. CDR3 DNA sequence: TGTGCCAGCAGCTCACTAGTTTACTACGAGCAGTACTTC.

Notes on this clonotype: One end of the junction is discordant with germline, which a read error may explain. The chain has TRBV5-1 and TRBJ2-5; 9 nucleotides match TRBD2. Germline loops: CDR1 SGHRS, CDR2 YFSETQ. The CDR3 loop spans 15 amino acids. CDR3 sequence reads: CASSEARAGGETQYF. The CDR3 DNA reads as TGTGCCAGCAGTGAAGCGAGAGCGGGAGGAGAGACCCAGTACTTC.

The V gene is TRBV7-6, the J gene TRBJ2-7; TRBD2 matches 9 bases. After removal of 3 bases from V and 0 bases from J, the junction contained 9 bases not matched to a gene. Per germline, CDR1 SGHVS and CDR2 FNYEAQ. CDR3 length equals 17 residues. In nucleotides, the CDR3 is TGTGCCAGCAGCTTCGCGGGGCCTAGCGGGACCTCCTACGAGCAGTACTTC. It is translated as CASSFAGPSGTSYEQYF.

The V and J genes are TRBV2 and TRBJ2-7; 9 positions match TRBD1. The CDR3 is 14 amino acids. After removal of 4 bases from V and 3 bases from J, the junction contained 4 bases not matched to a gene. CDR1 SNHLY and CDR2 FYNNEI come from the germline V gene. In DNA form, the CDR3 reads TGTGCCAGCAGTGCAGAGACAGGGGGCTACGAGCAGTACTTC. Encoded protein: CASSAETGGYEQYF.

The CDR3 reads CASSSGGGLGANYGYTF. As DNA, the CDR3 is TGCGCCAGCTCCTCTGGGGGGGGTCTGGGGGCCAACTATGGCTACACCTTC. V is TRBV5-1 and J is TRBJ1-2, with D possibly matching TRBD1 (6 bases). Trimming stripped 7 bases from V and 2 bases from J, with 24 bases between. The CDR3 has 17 amino acids. Germline V lookup: CDR1 SGHRS, CDR2 YFSETQ.

This clonotype was counted at least ten times. The chain combines TRBV7-9 with TRBJ1-6; 8 bases map to TRBD1. Germline V gene lookup returns CDR1 SEHNR and CDR2 FQNEAQ (reference sequence). V was clipped by 5 bases and J by 8 bases; unmatched bases: 5. The CDR3 is 14 residues long. The CDR3 protein is CASSPGQGDSPLHF. CDR3 nucleotide sequence: TGTGCCAGCAGCCCCGGACAGGGTGATTCACCCCTCCACTTT.

This clonotype came up many times. V usage is TRBV25-1 and J usage is TRBJ2-7, with a weak D call TRBD1 (5 bases). The CDR3 covers 12 residues. In germline, CDR1 is MGHDK, CDR2 SYGVNS. The V gene lost 8 bases and the J gene lost 3 bases, with 11 bases spanning the gap. The CDR3 sequence is CASPQTVYEQYF. In nucleotides, the CDR3 is TGTGCCAGCCCACAGACAGTCTACGAGCAGTACTTC.

This chain links TRBV7-2 with TRBJ1-1; 12 nucleotides line up with TRBD1. V was clipped by 6 bases and J by 12 bases; unmatched bases: 14. The CDR3 spans 15 residues. Germline V lookup: CDR1 SGHTA, CDR2 FQGNSA. CDR3 bases: TGTGCCAGCAGTGAAGCGCTTGGGACAGGGGGCGAAACTTTCTTT. The encoded protein is CASSEALGTGGETFF.

The V call is TRBV7-6, the J call TRBJ1-2, with 10 nucleotides matching TRBD1. This CDR3 region has 13 residues. J gave up 7 bases and V 7 bases, and 6 bases lay outside the gene matches. Germline V gives CDR1 SGHVS, CDR2 FNYEAQ. CDR3 sequence (DNA): TGTGCCAGCAAGCTGGGACAGGGGACTGGCTACACCTTC. It is translated as CASKLGQGTGYTF.

This clonotype appeared a few times. This rearrangement joins TRBV20-1 to TRBJ2-7; 7 bases are a match to TRBD1. The CDR3 spans 13 residues. The junction had 7 bases not matched to a gene; V was cut back by 6 bases and J by 2 bases. Germline lookup yields CDR1 DFQATT and CDR2 SNEGSKA (reference sequence). DNA of the CDR3: TGCAGTGCCAACCGGGACAGAACCTACGAGCAGTACTTC. Amino acid sequence: CSANRDRTYEQYF.

Ten or more counts support this clonotype. The chain joins TRBV6-6 to TRBJ2-7; weak D call: TRBD1 (5 bases). CDR1 is MNHNY and CDR2 is SVGAGI in the germline V gene (reference sequence). Trimming cost V 6 bases and J 2 bases, with 20 bases left between them. There are 16 residues in the CDR3. The CDR3 protein is CASRTRTGVRTYEQYF. The CDR3 nucleotides are TGTGCCAGCAGGACGCGCACAGGAGTTAGAACCTACGAGCAGTACTTC.

About this clonotype: A read error may account for a junction end that differs from germline. The rearrangement uses TRBV5-4 and TRBJ2-2, with 9 bases aligning to TRBD1. Germline V gene data show CDR1 as SGHNT and CDR2 as YYREEE (reference sequence). The CDR3 length is 14 residues. CDR3 in DNA: TGTGCCAGCAGCTCCCGGGACAGGGCCGGGGAGCTGTCTTTT. It is translated as CASSSRDRAGELSF.

This clonotype was seen ten or more times. This chain's CDR3 is CASSLVGRQETQYF. CDR3 bases: TGCGCCAGCAGCTTGGTAGGAAGGCAGGAGACCCAGTACTTC. The V call is TRBV5-1, the J call TRBJ2-5; D remains unclear. The CDR3 is 14 residues long. Per germline, CDR1 SGHRS and CDR2 YFSETQ. Trimming took off 0 bases at V and 5 bases at J, with 11 bases between the two ends.

The rearrangement joins TRBV2 to TRBJ2-7; 7 bases fit TRBD2. J was trimmed by 2 bases and V by 6 bases; bases with no gene match: 10. From germline, CDR1 is SNHLY and CDR2 FYNNEI. The CDR3 has 15 residues. The CDR3 nucleotides read TGTGCCAGCAGCTTGGGTTCCGGGAGGACCTACGAGCAGTACTTC. Protein product: CASSLGSGRTYEQYF.

In its sample, this clonotype was seen many times. This chain links TRBV19 with TRBJ1-1, with a tentative D call TRBD1 (6 bases). The V gene lost 8 bases and the J gene lost 0 bases, with 10 bases spanning the gap. The CDR3 spans 13 residues. Germline CDR1 LNHDA, CDR2 SQIVND (reference sequence). CDR3 bases: TGTGCCAGTCTACAGGGATTGAACACTGAAGCTTTCTTT. Its protein is CASLQGLNTEAFF.

This clonotype was detected many times. The chain couples TRBV7-3 to TRBJ1-6, with D hard to call. Trimming pared 2 bases from V and 7 bases from J, leaving 21 bases between. This CDR3 spans 18 amino acids. Germline V gene data show CDR1 as SGHTA and CDR2 as FQGTGA. The CDR3 protein is CASSLGPPTDSGNSPLHF. CDR3 nucleotides: TGTGCCAGCAGCTTAGGCCCCCCTACAGATTCGGGCAATTCACCCCTCCACTTT.

In its sample, this clonotype was seen many times. The chain employs TRBV28 and TRBJ1-3, with D tentatively TRBD1 (6 bases). This CDR3 spans 15 amino acids. Germline CDR1 reads MDHEN; CDR2 reads SYDVKM. V lost 5 bases, J lost 4 bases, and 15 bases lay in between. The CDR3 DNA follows: TGTGCCAGCAGTAAACGGGGGGCGGCAGGAAACACCATATATTTT. Its protein is CASSKRGAAGNTIYF.

The rearrangement joins TRBV20-1 to TRBJ1-4; possibly TRBD1 for D (5 bases). Trimming cost V 1 base and J 5 bases, with 14 bases left between them. CDR3 length: 15 amino acids. Germline values: CDR1 DFQATT, CDR2 SNEGSKA (reference sequence). The CDR3 spells CSARGPWDLNEKLFF. The CDR3 coding sequence is TGCAGTGCTAGAGGCCCATGGGACCTAAATGAAAAACTGTTTTTT.

In the case of this clonotype: The junction departs from the called germline gene at one end, perhaps through a read error. The chain couples TRBV7-7 to TRBJ2-2; 11 bases line up with TRBD2. The CDR3 has 16 amino acids. Germline V gene data show CDR1 as SSHAT and CDR2 as FNYEAQ (reference sequence). For the CDR3, the DNA is TGTGCTAGCAGCCGACATAGCGGGAGGGCAGCCGGGGAGCTGTTTTTT. It encodes CASSRHSGRAAGELFF. The full variable domain, in which reference TRBV7-7 and TRBJ2-2 provide the parts outside the CDR3, is GAGVSQSPRYKVTKRGQDVTLRCDPISSHATLYWYQQALGQGPEFLTYFNYEAQPDKSGLPSDRFSAERPEGSISTLTIQRTEQRDSAMYRCASSRHSGRAAGELFFGEGSRLTVL.

This clonotype was detected ten times or more. CDR3 in DNA: TGCGCCAGCAGCTCGGGGACACCGAACACTGAAGCTTTCTTT. This gives the protein CASSSGTPNTEAFF. The genes are TRBV5-1 and TRBJ1-1; D possibly corresponds to TRBD1 (6 bases). This CDR3 contains 14 residues. Trimming took off 3 bases at V and 1 base at J, with 10 bases between the two ends. Germline values: CDR1 SGHRS, CDR2 YFSETQ.

This sequence joins TRBV7-9 and TRBJ2-1, with TRBD1 as a possible D gene (6 bases). V was shortened by 3 bases and J by 12 bases, with 27 bases between the two germline ends. The CDR3 length is 17 residues. Germline V gives CDR1 SEHNR, CDR2 FQNEAQ (reference sequence). CDR3 nucleotide sequence: TGTGCCAGCAGCTTGGGGACCGGGACACCCTGGGGTGGGGGGCAGTTCTTC. It yields the protein CASSLGTGTPWGGGQFF.

The J gene is TRBJ1-2, the V gene TRBV25-1, with D possibly TRBD1 on 5 matching bases. CDR3 length equals 11 residues. Germline assignment: CDR1 MGHDK and CDR2 SYGVNS. In DNA form, the CDR3 reads TGTGCTAGAGACGACAGACATGGCTACACCTTC. Encoded protein: CARDDRHGYTF.

The table lists this clonotype with many counts. This rearrangement joins TRBV7-9 to TRBJ1-4, with 8 positions matching TRBD1. CDR3 size: 16 residues. J was trimmed by 0 bases and V by 6 bases; bases with no gene match: 6. The germline V gene encodes CDR1 SEHNR and CDR2 FQNEAQ (reference sequence). This CDR3 is CASSSPTGATNEKLFF. The CDR3 DNA is TGTGCCAGCAGTTCTCCGACAGGGGCAACTAATGAAAAACTGTTTTTT.

The table lists this clonotype with many counts. V and J are TRBV9 and TRBJ2-2; D remains unclear. Germline CDR1 and CDR2: SGDLS and YYNGEE. The CDR3 spans 15 residues. Trimming shortened V by 0 bases and J by 0 bases, and 6 bases separated the two germline ends. CDR3 coding DNA: TGTGCCAGCAGCGTAGGTGGAGCGAACACCGGGGAGCTGTTTTTT. Translating gives CASSVGGANTGELFF.

The chain is built from TRBV7-2 and TRBJ2-5; TRBD1 matches 8 bases. CDR3 length equals 16 residues. Germline CDR1 reads SGHTA; CDR2 reads FQGNSA. V lost 0 bases, J lost 5 bases, and 8 bases stayed unmatched. CDR3 region: CASSLAPGQGGETQYF. CDR3 coding DNA: TGTGCCAGCAGCTTAGCGCCCGGACAGGGCGGGGAGACCCAGTACTTC.

In regard to this clonotype: Since a much larger clone is just one base distant, this may be a read error. The chain carries TRBV7-1 and TRBJ1-2, with D perhaps TRBD1 (5 bases). TRBV7-1 is an open reading frame whose function is uncertain. Between the trimmed V and J ends, which lost 3 bases and 8 bases, there was a span of 10 bases. The CDR3 runs 12 residues. Written as DNA, the CDR3 is TGTGCCAGCAGCTCCCGCGGGGGAGGCTACACCTTC. This gives the protein CASSSRGGGYTF.